This entry is about one T cell receptor beta chain. Its target is unknown. Produced via immunoSEQ multiplex PCR; TCRdb's table is partial and in-frame only. In the table there are some 140,000 clones, roughly 90% of which are singletons. These data come from a study of T cell responses to AZD1222 COVID-19 vaccine. Broader study findings: The donor cohort was predominantly white British with a female majority, and clonal diversity may have been underestimated.

The sample here was peripheral blood, taken on day 0 of AZD1222 vaccination. The sequence came from an adult in good health.

The CDR3 sequence is CASSQDRLLAGVYEQYF. CDR3 nucleotides: TGCGCCAGCAGCCAAGACAGGTTACTAGCGGGGGTCTACGAGCAGTACTTC. This chain links TRBV4-1 with TRBJ2-7, with TRBD2 identical over 11 bases. The CDR3 totals 17 residues. Per the germline V gene, CDR1 is MGHRA and CDR2 is YSYEKL. The trim removed 0 bases at V and 3 bases at J, leaving 7 bases unmatched.